This T cell receptor beta chain was captured by sequencing in a study of molecular identifiers for immune sequencing clone quantification. Study-level background: The replicates split RNA from around 18,000 or 91,000 naive CD8 cells five ways and sequenced four.

The study's findings and limits: Identical TCR molecules that share a barcode could lead to an underestimation of highly expanded clone sizes. Clonotypes topping 20 RNA copies carried over 97% of effector molecules but under 1% of naive ones.

As to this clonotype: What it binds is not known.

This CDR3 region has 15 residues. Trimming removed 3 bases from V and 2 bases from J, with 12 bases in between. The germline V gene has CDR1 SGHTS and CDR2 YDEGEE. The use of previously described methods and listed TCR primers produced the bulk TCR libraries. TCRdb reprocessed the PCR reads via MiXCR and lists one record per CDR3 protein. The sample carries nearly 650,000 distinct CDR3 sequences, less than 30% recorded once. Source material: naive CD8+ T cells from blood, with Jurkat cell RNA spiked in. Indicated subset: FACS-sorted CD8+CD4-CCR7+CD45RA+ naive T cells. The sequence was collected from a human donor in good health. Some libraries in this study had Jurkat cell RNA spiked in. The chain uses TRBV5-8 and TRBJ1-5; D is unclear. The DNA for the CDR3 is TGTGCCAGCAGCTGGGTGGGGTCGGGCAATCAGCCCCAGCATTTT. Translating gives CASSWVGSGNQPQHF.